The 6 T cell receptor beta chains below come from one sample, sequenced in a study of OX40 agonist ivuxolimab in advanced cancers. TCRdb keeps only in-frame clones here, not all; method: immunoSEQ multiplex PCR. This table has around 67,000 clones, roughly 84% appearing once. Sequenced here: CD4+ or CD8+ T cells sorted from blood, sampled in a trial of the OX40 agonist ivuxolimab. Source of these receptors: an adult with an advanced solid tumor such as melanoma, head and neck, liver or kidney cancer.

The rearrangement joins TRBV7-9 to TRBJ2-1; D gene uncertain. The CDR3 loop spans 14 amino acids. Trimming removed 5 bases at V and 5 bases at J, with 13 bases between. Per germline, CDR1 SEHNR and CDR2 FQNEAQ (reference sequence). The CDR3 nucleotides read TGTGCCAGCAGCCCGCCCCGGAGCCACAATGAGCAGTTCTTC. The encoded protein is CASSPPRSHNEQFF.

This chain links TRBV7-2 with TRBJ2-1; D remains unclear. Germline V gene sequence: CDR1 SGHTA, CDR2 FQGNSA. V lost 0 bases to trimming and J lost 0 bases, with 6 bases between them. The CDR3 extends over 15 amino acids. The CDR3 bases are TGTGCCAGCAGCTTAGCTCACAACTCCTACAATGAGCAGTTCTTC. Translation gives CASSLAHNSYNEQFF.

The chain employs TRBV6-1 and TRBJ2-3, with 7 bases lining up with TRBD2. Per the germline V gene, CDR1 is MNHNS and CDR2 is SASEGT. The CDR3 loop spans 15 amino acids. Trimming took 4 bases from V and 1 from J; bases not matched to a gene: 5. CDR3 sequence reads: CASSAAGVGTDTQYF. The CDR3 nucleotides are TGTGCCAGCAGTGCTGCGGGGGTCGGCACAGATACGCAGTATTTT.

The V call is TRBV5-4, the J call TRBJ2-7; D is unclear. Germline CDR1 is SGHNT and CDR2 is YYREEE (reference sequence). V lost 0 bases to trimming and J lost 3 bases, with 4 bases between them. The CDR3 runs 12 residues. The chain's CDR3 is CASSLGGYEQYF. The CDR3 nucleotides are TGTGCCAGCAGCTTGGGGGGCTACGAGCAGTACTTC.

V is TRBV7-7 and J is TRBJ2-5; D may match TRBD1 or TRBD2 (5 bases each). The V gene's germline CDR1 is SSHAT and CDR2 FNYEAQ (reference sequence). V gave up 2 bases and J gave up 5 bases, with 15 bases separating them. The CDR3 runs 15 residues. This chain's CDR3 is CASSLKGTGGETQYF. For the CDR3, the DNA is TGTGCCAGCAGCTTAAAGGGGACGGGTGGGGAGACCCAGTACTTC.

The chain recombines TRBV2 with TRBJ2-1; D unclear. This CDR3 has 14 residues. In germline, CDR1 is SNHLY, CDR2 FYNNEI. The V end lost 6 bases, the J end lost 5 bases, and 14 bases lay between the germline ends. CDR3 amino acids: CASRGFSANNEQFF. The CDR3 DNA is TGTGCCAGCAGAGGGTTTTCAGCGAACAATGAGCAGTTCTTC.